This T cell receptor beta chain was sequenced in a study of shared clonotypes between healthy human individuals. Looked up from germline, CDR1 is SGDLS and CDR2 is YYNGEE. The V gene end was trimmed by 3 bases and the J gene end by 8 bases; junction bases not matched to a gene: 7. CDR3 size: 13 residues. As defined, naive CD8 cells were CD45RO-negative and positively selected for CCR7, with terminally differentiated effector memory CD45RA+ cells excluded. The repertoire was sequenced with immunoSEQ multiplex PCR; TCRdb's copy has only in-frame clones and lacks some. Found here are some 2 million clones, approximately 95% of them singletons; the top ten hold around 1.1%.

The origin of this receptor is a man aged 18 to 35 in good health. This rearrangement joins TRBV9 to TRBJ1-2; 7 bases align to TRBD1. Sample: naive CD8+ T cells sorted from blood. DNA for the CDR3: TGTGCCAGCAGCGCGACAGGGATGCGCGGCTACACCTTC. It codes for CASSATGMRGYTF.